This T cell receptor (beta chain) was obtained from a study of cytomegalovirus exposure and HLA in healthy donors. Study-wide context: The approximately 120 validation repertoires used the same platform as the approximately 700 first-cohort repertoires (as reported by a later analysis). General study results and limits: Specificity for CMV antigens was confirmed in vitro for a few of the CMV-associated chains.

V gave up 1 base and J gave up 6 bases; unmatched junction bases: 5. The CDR3 length is 14 residues. Germline V CDR1 and CDR2: SGHVS, FQNEAQ. Sequencing was performed with immunoSEQ multiplex PCR; in TCRdb, only in-frame clones are kept and a portion is missing. The data hold approximately 200,000 clones, with 80% to 90% observed a single time. About this clone: The antigen is not known.

The source of this sequence is a woman aged 18-35 years in good health and CMV-seronegative. The sequenced sample consisted of PBMCs. V gene TRBV7-8 combines with J gene TRBJ1-1; 7 bases line up with TRBD1. The CDR3 nucleotides read TGTGCCAGCAGCTTAGAGGGGGCGGGACCTGAAGCTTTCTTT. It specifies CASSLEGAGPEAFF.